This T cell receptor beta chain was sequenced in a study of blood T cell repertoires in COVID-19. Libraries were prepared by immunoSEQ multiplex PCR; TCRdb keeps only in-frame clonotypes and omits some of them. The data hold 240,000 or so clones, with around 89% observed a single time. The specimen was PBMCs or T cells enriched from blood (not recorded which). This TCR was sampled from a man in his forties who had recovered from COVID-19.

The CDR3 reads CASSLGQGRNSPLHF. CDR3 DNA: TGTGCCAGCAGCTTAGGCCAGGGAAGGAATTCACCCCTCCACTTT. V is TRBV11-2 and J is TRBJ1-6; maybe TRBD1 (5 bases). CDR1 is SGHAT and CDR2 is FQNNGV in the germline V gene. The V and J ends lost 1 base and 7 bases respectively, with 11 bases between them. This CDR3 has 15 residues.